This TCR beta chain was captured by sequencing in a study of T cells after yellow fever vaccination. Study as a whole: Fractions of low cell number were prepared using SMART-Seq v4 Ultra Low Input.

Losses at the gene ends were 5 bases for V and 4 bases for J; bases not matched to a gene: 5. From germline, CDR1 is SEHNR and CDR2 FQNEAQ (reference sequence). This CDR3 comprises 13 residues. By 5'RACE template switching, TCR cDNA was produced, with a universal primer site and UMIs added in the process. TCRdb analysed the 5' RACE reads with MiXCR anew, one entry per CDR3 protein. The sample holds fewer than 100,000 distinct CDR3 sequences, roughly 8.2% seen once. Whole-study results and caveats: Abundant bulk-population clonotypes could contaminate the FACS-sorted repertoires. There was a small share of clonotypes that showed up in both the CD4 and CD8 compartments.

The chain links TRBV7-9 to TRBJ2-7, with 7 bases that match TRBD2. The TCR sequence derives from a man aged 18 to 30 who received the YFV17D yellow fever vaccine. The material was CD8+ T cells not binding an NS4B(214-222) dextramer, sorted from PBMCs, obtained roughly 14 days after the first yellow fever vaccination. The CDR3 is CASSELGRYEQYF. Here the CDR3 DNA reads TGTGCCAGCAGCGAACTCGGGAGGTACGAGCAGTACTTC.